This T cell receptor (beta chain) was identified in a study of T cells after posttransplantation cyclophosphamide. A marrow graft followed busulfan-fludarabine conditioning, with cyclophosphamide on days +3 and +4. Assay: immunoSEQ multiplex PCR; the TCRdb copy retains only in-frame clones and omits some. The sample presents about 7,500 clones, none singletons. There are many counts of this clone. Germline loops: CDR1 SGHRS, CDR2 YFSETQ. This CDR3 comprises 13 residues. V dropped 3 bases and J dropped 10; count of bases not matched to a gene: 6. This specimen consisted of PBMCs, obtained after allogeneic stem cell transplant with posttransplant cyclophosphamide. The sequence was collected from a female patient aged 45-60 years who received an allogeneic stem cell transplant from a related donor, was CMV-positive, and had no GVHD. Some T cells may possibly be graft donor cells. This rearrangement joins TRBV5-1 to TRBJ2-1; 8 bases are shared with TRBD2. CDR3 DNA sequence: TGCGCCAGCAGCTCCGGACTAGCCCTAGAGCAGTTCTTC. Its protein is CASSSGLALEQFF.